The sample holds a few counts of the clone carrying this T cell receptor beta chain. Most tumor samples had approximately 5 ug input DNA in two replicates. Data came from immunoSEQ multiplex PCR; TCRdb stores just in-frame clones and leaves some out. The data contain about 24,000 clones, approximately 26% of them singletons. The time point denotes: after neoadjuvant nivolumab, at surgical resection. The sample originates from a study of neoadjuvant anti-PD-1 for oral cavity cancer. Looking at the study overall: Patients without progression got a fourth dose around day 43.

Germline values: CDR1 SGHRS, CDR2 YFSETQ. With V trimmed by 0 bases and J by 12 bases, 14 bases remained unmatched. CDR3 length: 15 amino acids. This chain uses TRBV5-1 with TRBJ1-2; 7 nucleotides line up with TRBD1. This specimen consisted of tumor tissue, obtained after nivolumab (anti-PD-1) treatment. This receptor was identified in a person between 40 and 85 years old with oral cavity squamous cell carcinoma. CDR3 DNA: TGCGCCAGCAGCTTGGCATCTCGGGGACAGCAGATCCACACCTTC. This gives the protein CASSLASRGQQIHTF.